The present T cell receptor (beta chain) was sequenced within a study of lymphopenia after photon versus proton radiotherapy. V was clipped by 4 bases and J by 2 bases; unmatched bases: 8. Germline CDR1 LNHDA, CDR2 SQIVND (reference sequence). The CDR3 extends over 17 amino acids. Using immunoSEQ multiplex PCR, the repertoire was profiled, and TCRdb retains in-frame clones only, with some absent. In the table there are over 35,000 clones, under 85% of which are singletons. The gene calls are TRBV19 and TRBJ2-6, with 7 positions matching TRBD2. This sequence originates from a woman aged 70 to 79 with pancreatic cancer. Material: peripheral blood, obtained from a patient treated with proton-based radiotherapy. The CDR3 protein is CASSTSYGGTGANVLTF. Written as DNA, the CDR3 is TGTGCCAGTAGTACCAGTTACGGGGGGACTGGGGCCAACGTCCTGACTTTC.